These T cell receptor beta chains were read from a single sample in a study of shared clonotypes between healthy human individuals. Sequenced by immunoSEQ multiplex PCR; TCRdb stores in-frame clones only, minus some. This table holds over 2,000,000 clones, around 93% found once. The sequencing sample was made of naive CD8+ T cells from PBMCs. The receptors originated from a man between 18 and 29 years old in good health. Some clones in this sample may be carry-over from other donors' samples. Both conserved end residues are trimmed from each CDR3. Each record gives: V gene, clone size, CDR3 length, CDR3 protein. Clone size, where shown, is once, few, many, or a class for clones that have expanded.

v_call: TRBV7-3; clone_size: -; cdr3_length: 16; cdr3_aa: ASSGAGLAGVQGDTQY
v_call: TRBV29-1; clone_size: -; cdr3_length: 12; cdr3_aa: SAYGLMDYNEQF
v_call: TRBV19; clone_size: -; cdr3_length: 13; cdr3_aa: ASTSWVSGANVLT
v_call: TRBV29-1; clone_size: -; cdr3_length: 12; cdr3_aa: SALEGVAGETQY
v_call: TRBV10-2; clone_size: few; cdr3_length: 11; cdr3_aa: ASKGGRGTEAF
v_call: TRBV7-9; clone_size: -; cdr3_length: 13; cdr3_aa: ASSLGAGMNTEAF
v_call: TRBV9; clone_size: -; cdr3_length: 12; cdr3_aa: ASSSGYSPDTQY
v_call: TRBV28; clone_size: -; cdr3_length: 10; cdr3_aa: ASDMGGQPQH
v_call: TRBV19; clone_size: -; cdr3_length: 11; cdr3_aa: ASSITGYNEQF
v_call: TRBV21-1; clone_size: -; cdr3_length: 13; cdr3_aa: ASSKVTGGNQPQH
v_call: TRBV5-1; clone_size: -; cdr3_length: 11; cdr3_aa: ASSFGTAYEQY
v_call: TRBV9; clone_size: -; cdr3_length: 14; cdr3_aa: ASSVNSQGSTGELF
v_call: TRBV7-2; clone_size: once; cdr3_length: 13; cdr3_aa: ASSPTSHAYNEQF
v_call: TRBV7-9; clone_size: -; cdr3_length: 12; cdr3_aa: ASSPRDMNTEAF